The 30 T cell receptor beta chains below all came from one sample that was sequenced in a study of blood T cell repertoires in COVID-19. This table comes from immunoSEQ multiplex PCR, and its TCRdb copy is limited to in-frame clones, with some not included. The sample consists of around 430,000 clones, about 83% of them appearing once. Sequencing was carried out using PBMCs or T cells enriched from blood (not recorded which). These receptors were collected from a woman aged 45-65 years who had recovered from COVID-19.

CDR3 sequence reads: CASSHPGDQPQHF. The CDR3 bases are TGTGCCAGCAGCCATCCCGGGGATCAGCCCCAGCATTTT. The rearrangement joins TRBV2 to TRBJ1-5; D is ambiguous. Trimming pared 6 bases from V and 5 bases from J, leaving 11 bases between. This CDR3 contains 13 residues. Germline assignment: CDR1 SNHLY and CDR2 FYNNEI.

The V call is TRBV3-1 (or the pseudogene TRBV3-2), the J call TRBJ1-1; D is uncertain. Germline V gene data show CDR1 as LGHDT and CDR2 as YNNKEL (reference sequence). The ends were cut back, 4 bases at V and 6 bases at J, with 9 bases in the middle. This CDR3 has 12 residues. The CDR3 sequence is CASSLGNSEAFF. The CDR3 DNA reads as TGTGCCAGCAGCCTCGGGAATTCTGAAGCTTTCTTT.

The CDR3 region has the DNA TGTGCCATCATGGGCAGGGTGGGAACTGAAGCTTTCTTT. This codes for CAIMGRVGTEAFF. The chain combines TRBV10-3 with TRBJ1-1; D may be TRBD1 (5 bases). There are 13 residues in the CDR3. Germline CDR1 reads ENHRY; CDR2 reads SYGVKD. Trimming took 7 bases from V and 5 from J, leaving 14 bases between them.

The rearrangement uses TRBV7-2 and TRBJ2-3, with 8 bases lining up with TRBD2. This CDR3 spans 16 amino acids. Germline values: CDR1 SGHTA, CDR2 FQGNSA. The junction had 2 bases not matched to a gene; V was cut back by 0 bases and J by 0 bases. CDR3 protein: CASSLAGLGSTDTQYF. In DNA form, the CDR3 reads TGTGCCAGCAGCTTAGCGGGACTAGGTAGCACAGATACGCAGTATTTT.

Concerning this clone itself: The junction departs from germline at one end; a sequencing error may be responsible. The rearrangement joins TRBV12-3 or TRBV12-4 to TRBJ1-1; D is perhaps TRBD1 (5 bases). The CDR3 is made up of 13 amino acids. CDR3 residues: CASSNRDQQAGVF. CDR3 nucleotide sequence: TGTGCCAGCAGCAACCGGGACCAACAGGCGGGAGTCTTT.

The gene calls are TRBV21-1 and TRBJ1-6. TRBV21-1 is deemed a pseudogene. The CDR3 extends over 16 amino acids. CDR3 protein: CASQGFRGGWNSPLHF. The CDR3 DNA follows: TGTGCCAGCCAAGGGTTCCGGGGAGGTTGGAATTCACCCCTCCACTTT.

The chain carries TRBV3-1 (or the pseudogene TRBV3-2) and TRBJ1-3; D not certain. The germline V gene encodes CDR1 LGHDT and CDR2 YNNKEL (reference sequence). The CDR3 has 14 residues. V gave up 4 bases and J gave up 0 bases, with 7 bases separating them. The CDR3 sequence: CASSLLASGNTIYF. The CDR3 bases are TGTGCCAGCAGCCTCCTAGCCTCTGGAAACACCATATATTTT.

This rearrangement joins TRBV30 to TRBJ2-5, with TRBD1 as a possible D gene (6 bases). Germline V gene lookup returns CDR1 GTSNPN and CDR2 SVGIG (reference sequence). The CDR3 runs to 19 residues. Trimming removed 0 bases at V and 0 bases at J, with 23 bases between. For the CDR3, the DNA is TGTGCCTGGAGTGTATTTGTAATAATAGACAGGCAATACCAAGAGACCCAGTACTTC. This gives the protein CAWSVFVIIDRQYQETQYF.

The rearrangement links TRBV3-1 (or the pseudogene TRBV3-2) to TRBJ1-6; D unresolved. This CDR3 has 14 amino acids. Germline V gene sequence: CDR1 LGHDT, CDR2 YNNKEL (reference sequence). The V end was cut by 0 bases, the J end by 7 bases, with 7 bases between. The CDR3 nucleotides read TGTGCCAGCAGCCAAGATACGGGGAATTCACCCCTCCACTTT. It yields the protein CASSQDTGNSPLHF.

CDR3 in DNA: TGTGCCAGCAGTGAAACAGGGGTCGGGGGATATGGCTACACCTTC. Protein sequence: CASSETGVGGYGYTF. The chain recombines TRBV6-1 with TRBJ1-2, with TRBD1 matching over 7 bases. The length of the CDR3 is 15 residues. V lost 2 bases and J lost 5; bases outside the gene matches: 8. Germline lookup yields CDR1 MNHNS and CDR2 SASEGT.

The V gene is TRBV27, the J gene TRBJ1-6; D is undetermined. The CDR3 runs 13 residues. CDR1 MNHEY and CDR2 SMNVEV come from the germline V gene (reference sequence). V was pared by 8 bases and J by 4 bases, with 9 bases between. The CDR3 loop is CASRGGYNSPLHF. CDR3 sequence (DNA): TGTGCCAGCCGGGGAGGTTATAATTCACCCCTCCACTTT.

The V gene is TRBV6-5, the J gene TRBJ1-1; D gene unclear. V gave up 8 bases and J gave up 4 bases, with 20 bases separating them. The V gene's germline CDR1 is MNHEY and CDR2 SVGAGI. This CDR3 has 15 amino acids. The DNA for the CDR3 is TGTGCCAGCCGAGATCAAGCGACCCGTGGCACTGAAGCTTTCTTT. This codes for CASRDQATRGTEAFF.

The rearrangement joins TRBV6-4 to TRBJ2-3; possibly TRBD2 for D (6 bases). This CDR3 contains 14 residues. V lost 4 bases and J 3 bases, leaving 11 bases between the germline ends. Germline CDR1 is MRHNA and CDR2 is SNTAGT. DNA for the CDR3: TGTGCCAGCAGTGTGGAGGGTGGTACAGATACGCAGTATTTT. This sequence encodes CASSVEGGTDTQYF.

Note on this clone: One end of the junction fails to match germline, which may point to a read error. The chain links TRBV12-3 or TRBV12-4 to TRBJ1-6, with TRBD1 as a possible D gene (5 bases). CDR3 size: 9 residues. The CDR3 loop reads CAPRGTQFF. In DNA form, the CDR3 reads TGTGCCCCCCGCGGGACCCAATTCTTT.

The chain links TRBV2 to TRBJ2-7; maybe TRBD2 (6 bases). The CDR3 runs 14 residues. Trimming cost V 9 bases and J 3 bases, with 18 bases left between them. Germline V lookup: CDR1 SNHLY, CDR2 FYNNEI. The CDR3 loop is CASSPGENFYEQYF. CDR3 DNA sequence: TGTGCCAGTTCCCCGGGAGAGAACTTCTACGAGCAGTACTTC.

The V gene is TRBV6-6, the J gene TRBJ1-6; perhaps TRBD1 as D (5 bases). Germline-derived CDR1 and CDR2 are MNHNY and SVGAGI (reference sequence). This CDR3 comprises 19 residues. Trimming took 5 bases from V and 8 from J, leaving 28 bases between them. The CDR3 reads CASSRDAYRGEYLHSPLHF. CDR3 in DNA: TGTGCCAGCAGTCGGGACGCTTATCGGGGGGAATACCTTCATTCACCCCTCCACTTT.

This chain links TRBV7-9 with TRBJ1-4; 8 nucleotides match TRBD1. The CDR3 contains 16 residues. J was trimmed by 7 bases and V by 5 bases; bases with no gene match: 12. Germline V gene sequence: CDR1 SEHNR, CDR2 FQNEAQ (reference sequence). CDR3 region: CASSKTSGGYGEKLFF. CDR3 nucleotide sequence: TGTGCCAGCAGCAAGACCTCAGGGGGCTATGGTGAAAAACTGTTTTTT.

This rearrangement joins TRBV5-6 to TRBJ1-2, with D possibly TRBD1 on 6 matching bases. This CDR3 contains 14 residues. The germline V and J ends were trimmed by 0 bases and 8 bases, with 14 bases remaining between them. Germline values: CDR1 SGHDT, CDR2 YYEEEE. In nucleotides, the CDR3 is TGTGCCAGCAGCTTGGACAGGGTCTTTGTAGGCTACACCTTC. Translation gives CASSLDRVFVGYTF.

This rearrangement joins TRBV18 to TRBJ1-2; a weak D match, TRBD1 (5 bases). This CDR3 has 14 residues. Germline CDR1 is KGHSH and CDR2 is LQKENI. Trimming stripped 3 bases from V and 6 bases from J, with 14 bases between. The CDR3 region is CASSPSWGVDGYTF. The DNA of the CDR3 is TGTGCCAGCTCACCGTCTTGGGGGGTGGATGGCTACACCTTC.

The chain couples TRBV12-3 or TRBV12-4 to TRBJ2-7; D possibly corresponds to TRBD2 (6 bases). V was cut by 6 bases and J by 10 bases, with 19 bases left in between. The CDR3 is 13 amino acids. As DNA, the CDR3 is TGTGCCAGCAGAGGGACTGCACCCTCGGGTCAGTACTTC. Translating it yields CASRGTAPSGQYF.

The rearrangement uses TRBV2 and TRBJ2-2; 11 nucleotides align to TRBD1. V was pared by 6 bases and J by 7 bases, with 4 bases of the junction left unmatched. CDR1 is SNHLY and CDR2 is FYNNEI in the germline V gene. The CDR3 length is 14 residues. CDR3 nucleotide sequence: TGTGCCAGCAGGGGACAGGGGGGGAGCGGGGAGCTGTTTTTT. It specifies CASRGQGGSGELFF.

V gene TRBV10-3 combines with J gene TRBJ2-1; tentative D call: TRBD1 (5 bases). CDR1 is ENHRY, CDR2 SYGVKD, per germline. V gave up 11 bases and J gave up 6 bases, with 17 bases separating them. The CDR3 extends over 13 amino acids. This CDR3 reads CAALAGQGNEQFF. The CDR3 DNA is TGTGCCGCCTTGGCCGGCCAGGGCAATGAGCAGTTCTTC.

The chain couples TRBV4-1 to TRBJ1-3, with a weak D call TRBD1 (5 bases). Germline values: CDR1 MGHRA, CDR2 YSYEKL. V was shortened by 6 bases and J by 2 bases, with 14 bases between the two germline ends. This CDR3 has 15 amino acids. In DNA form, the CDR3 reads TGCGCCAGCAGTCAGGCGGGGGTAGCTGGAAACACCATATATTTT. Encoded protein: CASSQAGVAGNTIYF.

The V gene is TRBV6-1, the J gene TRBJ2-7, with 8 bases lining up with TRBD1. J was trimmed by 0 bases and V by 2 bases; bases with no gene match: 9. The CDR3 contains 17 residues. In germline, CDR1 is MNHNS, CDR2 SASEGT. CDR3 bases: TGTGCCAGCAGTGAATACGGACAGGGCATCGGCTCCTACGAGCAGTACTTC. The encoded protein is CASSEYGQGIGSYEQYF.

The V call is TRBV18, the J call TRBJ1-2; 12 bases map to TRBD1. Germline CDR1 reads KGHSH; CDR2 reads LQKENI. CDR3 length equals 14 residues. With 3 bases clipped from V and 8 bases from J, the junction kept 4 bases outside the gene matches. CDR3 coding DNA: TGTGCCAGCTCACCGGGACAGGGGGCGCGAGGCTACACCTTC. It encodes CASSPGQGARGYTF. The full variable domain, its missing parts supplied by reference TRBV18 and TRBJ1-2, is NAGVMQNPRHLVRRRGQEARLRCSPMKGHSHVYWYRQLPEEGLKFMVYLQKENIIDESGMPKERFSAEFPKEGPSILRIQQVVRGDSAAYFCASSPGQGARGYTFGSGTRLTVV.

The chain links TRBV20-1 to TRBJ1-2, with unresolved D. The CDR3 has 11 residues. Per the germline V gene, CDR1 is DFQATT and CDR2 is SNEGSKA (reference sequence). V gave up 4 bases and J gave up 4 bases, with 7 bases separating them. The CDR3 reads CSAMRLYGYTF. CDR3 sequence (DNA): TGCAGTGCTATGAGACTCTATGGCTACACCTTC.

This clone occurred once. The V and J genes are TRBV28 and TRBJ2-1, with 10 bases identical to TRBD1. Per the germline V gene, CDR1 is MDHEN and CDR2 is SYDVKM. The ends lost 6 bases at V and 6 bases at J; junction bases unmatched: 14. The CDR3 consists of 17 residues. This CDR3 is CASRTTGGGFRTNEQFF. The CDR3 nucleotides are TGTGCCAGCAGAACGACAGGGGGCGGCTTTCGGACCAATGAGCAGTTCTTC.

The genes are TRBV5-6 and TRBJ2-5; D uncertain. The germline V gene has CDR1 SGHDT and CDR2 YYEEEE. Trimming shortened V by 2 bases and J by 1 base, and 9 bases separated the two germline ends. This CDR3 has 14 amino acids. The CDR3, as DNA: TGTGCCAGCAGCTTAGATTACAGCCAAGAGACCCAGTACTTC. Protein: CASSLDYSQETQYF.

The genes are TRBV29-1 and TRBJ2-7; TRBD1 might be the D (6 bases). The germline V gene encodes CDR1 SQVTM and CDR2 ANQGSEA. The V and J ends lost 4 bases and 3 bases respectively, with 10 bases between them. The CDR3 is made up of 12 amino acids. The CDR3 here is CSVAGQSYEQYF. The CDR3 region has the DNA TGCAGCGTTGCCGGACAGAGCTACGAGCAGTACTTC.

This clone was counted between two and nine times. The chain uses TRBV6-2 or TRBV6-3 and TRBJ2-2, with D possibly matching TRBD1 (5 bases). V was shortened by 4 bases and J by 6 bases, with 6 bases between the two germline ends. This CDR3 is built from 12 residues. Per the germline V gene, CDR1 is MNHEY and CDR2 is SVGEGT. CDR3 amino acids: CASSSGSGELFF. The CDR3, as DNA: TGTGCCAGCAGTTCAGGGTCCGGGGAGCTGTTTTTT.